This T cell receptor (beta chain) was identified in a study of T cells after posttransplantation cyclophosphamide. Study-level points and caveats: Later blood repertoires were often dominated by clones from the donor CD8+ memory compartment. Recipient CMV seropositivity and CMV reactivation strongly tracked TRB clonality. Skin or GI-infiltrating T cells shared few TRB sequences with blood.

Clones were read by immunoSEQ multiplex PCR, and TCRdb kept only the in-frame ones, dropping some. Here the sample spans tens of thousands of clones, 85% to 95% being singletons. In regard to this clone: What it binds is unknown.

Germline assignment: CDR1 SGHTA and CDR2 FQGTGA. V lost 5 bases, J lost 3 bases, and 6 bases stayed unmatched. The CDR3 loop spans 15 amino acids. Sequencing was carried out using PBMCs. V and J are TRBV7-3 and TRBJ2-2, with 7 positions matching TRBD1. The sequence came from a woman aged 45-65 years in good health and a related stem cell transplant donor. CDR3 amino acids: CASSPNGQDTGELFF. Here the CDR3 DNA reads TGTGCCAGCAGCCCCAACGGACAGGACACCGGGGAGCTGTTTTTT.